The 30 T cell receptor beta chains presented below share a single source sample, sequenced in a study of identical twins. TCRdb re-derived calls from the 5' RACE reads in MiXCR, one entry per CDR3 protein. Altogether approximately 620,000 distinct CDR3 sequences are present, over 8.5% being singletons, with the ten largest covering more than 0.75%. The sample also formed part of further work on yellow fever vaccine responses in identical twins.

Sequenced material: PBMCs. These receptors all stem from a woman aged 18-29 years in good health.

This clonotype was seen only a few times. This chain links TRBV29-1 with TRBJ2-7; no definite D call. The CDR3 is made up of 13 amino acids. Looked up from germline, CDR1 is SQVTM and CDR2 is ANQGSEA. Deletions cut 4 bases from V and 4 bases from J, with 14 bases between. CDR3: CSVALLGSYEQYF. Written as DNA, the CDR3 is TGCAGCGTTGCCCTCCTAGGAAGTTACGAGCAGTACTTC.

This clonotype has just a few counts. The chain uses TRBV24-1 and TRBJ2-5, with TRBD1 identical over 8 bases. The V gene end was trimmed by 8 bases and the J gene end by 5 bases; junction bases not matched to a gene: 12. CDR1 is KGHDR and CDR2 is SFDVKD in the germline V gene. CDR3 size: 15 residues. The CDR3 reads CATNSQAGGVETQYF. The CDR3 DNA is TGTGCCACCAACTCACAGGCAGGGGGCGTGGAGACCCAGTACTTC.

The gene calls are TRBV20-1 and TRBJ2-7; the D call may be TRBD1 or TRBD2 (6 bases each). There are 13 residues in the CDR3. Germline assignment: CDR1 DFQATT and CDR2 SNEGSKA (reference sequence). V dropped 5 bases and J dropped 0 bases, with 11 bases sitting between them. The CDR3 region is CSARGPISYEQYF. The CDR3 nucleotides are TGCAGTGCTCGGGGGCCGATCTCCTACGAGCAGTACTTC.

V gene TRBV6-2 or TRBV6-3 combines with J gene TRBJ2-1; D call uncertain. Germline CDR1 is MNHEY and CDR2 is SVGEGT. The CDR3 has 18 amino acids. V gave up 8 bases and J gave up 10 bases, with 33 bases separating them. The CDR3 reads CASSSRRTDGWVYYEQFF. The CDR3, as DNA: TGTGCCAGCTCTTCTCGACGGACGGACGGGTGGGTGTACTACGAGCAGTTCTTC.

The V and J genes are TRBV5-1 and TRBJ1-2, with TRBD1 matching 10 bases. CDR3 size: 17 residues. The J segment lost 0 bases and the V segment lost 4 bases, leaving 9 bases of the junction unmatched. Germline V lookup: CDR1 SGHRS, CDR2 YFSETQ. The chain's CDR3 is CASSPRQGANSNYGYTF. In DNA form, the CDR3 reads TGCGCCAGCAGCCCCAGACAGGGGGCGAATTCTAACTATGGCTACACCTTC.

Here the CDR3 reads CASSQDLLGHGYTF. Here the CDR3 DNA reads TGTGCCAGCAGCCAAGATCTTTTGGGGCATGGCTACACCTTC. The chain is built from TRBV14 and TRBJ1-2; the D gene is possibly TRBD1 (5 bases). V lost 0 bases, J lost 6 bases, and 11 bases lay in between. There are 14 residues in the CDR3. Per the germline V gene, CDR1 is SGHDN and CDR2 is FVKESK.

The chain couples TRBV12-3 or TRBV12-4 to TRBJ1-1; no clear D. The length of the CDR3 is 14 residues. V lost 3 bases to trimming and J lost 0 bases, with 8 bases between them. CDR3 loop: CASSFGDLNTEAFF. CDR3 nucleotides: TGTGCCAGCAGTTTTGGGGATCTGAACACTGAAGCTTTCTTT.

This clonotype was found many times. The genes are TRBV7-9 and TRBJ2-7; TRBD2 aligns across 10 bases. CDR3 length: 17 amino acids. Germline V gene data show CDR1 as SEHNR and CDR2 as FQNEAQ (reference sequence). J lost 0 bases, V lost 5 bases, and 10 bases had no gene match. CDR3 bases: TGTGCCAGCAGCGACACCTCACTAGCGGGGAGCTCCTACGAGCAGTACTTC. It codes for CASSDTSLAGSSYEQYF.

This clonotype was picked up a small number of times. The J gene is TRBJ2-7, the V gene TRBV3-1; 12 bases are shared with TRBD2. This CDR3 is 15 amino acids long. Germline lookup yields CDR1 LGHDT and CDR2 YNNKEL (reference sequence). The V and J ends lost 3 bases and 5 bases, in that order; junction bases with no gene match: 5. In DNA, the CDR3 is TGTGCCAGCAGCCATCGACTAGCGGGAGCTGACGAGCAGTACTTC. This translates into CASSHRLAGADEQYF.

This chain links TRBV5-1 with TRBJ2-6; 8 positions match TRBD2. The V gene end was trimmed by 5 bases and the J gene end by 3 bases; junction bases not matched to a gene: 4. Germline values: CDR1 SGHRS, CDR2 YFSETQ. The CDR3 is 15 residues long. CDR3 coding DNA: TGCGCCAGCAGGCAGACTAGCGTTGGGGCCAACGTCCTGACTTTC. The encoded protein is CASRQTSVGANVLTF.

The chain has TRBV5-1 and TRBJ2-3; no clear D gene. V was pared by 0 bases and J by 2 bases, with 10 bases between. Germline V gene lookup returns CDR1 SGHRS and CDR2 YFSETQ. CDR3 length equals 15 residues. The CDR3 reads CASSLDPANTDTQYF. As DNA, the CDR3 is TGCGCCAGCAGCTTGGATCCAGCAAACACAGATACGCAGTATTTT.

The V gene is TRBV28, the J gene TRBJ2-1, with TRBD1 as a possible D gene (6 bases). The CDR3 is 15 amino acids. CDR1 and CDR2 (germline): MDHEN, SYDVKM. With 2 bases removed from V and 4 bases from J, the gap between germline ends came to 12 bases. The DNA for the CDR3 is TGTGCCAGCAGTTTAACGGACAGATTTTACAATGAGCAGTTCTTC. Its protein product is CASSLTDRFYNEQFF.

This clonotype has ten or more counts. The V and J genes are TRBV12-3 or TRBV12-4 and TRBJ2-1; 8 nucleotides match TRBD1. Trimming at V came to 5 bases and at J to 9 bases, leaving 6 bases not matched to a gene. The CDR3 loop spans 13 amino acids. The CDR3 DNA reads TGTGCCAGCAGTCGACGACAGGGGACTGAGCAGTTCTTC. This sequence encodes CASSRRQGTEQFF.

This clonotype was found many times. Without the conserved terminal phenylalanine or tryptophan, this CDR3 likely stems from a read error. The DNA is left out, because the CDR3 cannot be placed on it with certainty; the CDR3 is given as TCRdb lists it. The rearrangement links TRBV4-1 to TRBJ1-1; the table's D call TRBD1 went unverified against the DNA. Ends included, the CDR3 has 12 residues. Germline values: CDR1 MGHRA, CDR2 YSYEKL. The CDR3 protein is CASSQVQGVVGY.

This clonotype was counted a few times. The CDR3 bases are TGCGCCAGCAGCTTAGAAACAGTGGGGGAGACCCAGTACTTC. It specifies CASSLETVGETQYF. The chain links TRBV5-1 to TRBJ2-5; no clear D gene. With 2 bases removed from V and 5 bases from J, the gap between germline ends came to 13 bases. The CDR3 length is 14 residues. Germline values: CDR1 SGHRS, CDR2 YFSETQ.

This clonotype was detected ten times or more. The chain recombines TRBV12-3 or TRBV12-4 with TRBJ2-7, with D uncertain. This CDR3 is built from 14 residues. Trimming pared 1 base from V and 5 bases from J, leaving 12 bases between. CDR3: CASSLVLAANEQYF. CDR3 coding DNA: TGTGCCAGCAGTTTAGTTCTGGCGGCGAACGAGCAGTACTTC.

This clonotype occurred a few times. The chain employs TRBV2 and TRBJ1-6; the D is unclear. Per germline, CDR1 SNHLY and CDR2 FYNNEI. The CDR3 totals 16 residues. Trimming cost V 7 bases and J 0 bases, with 13 bases left between them. The CDR3 coding sequence is TGTGCCAGCACAGAAGTCAAGAGCTCCTATAATTCACCCCTCCACTTT. It translates to CASTEVKSSYNSPLHF.

The chain is built from TRBV20-1 and TRBJ2-5, with D uncertain. This CDR3 comprises 13 residues. Germline CDR1 reads DFQATT; CDR2 reads SNEGSKA (reference sequence). V was pared by 0 bases and J by 3 bases, with 8 bases between. This CDR3 is CSARDHFKETQYF. The CDR3 DNA sequence: TGCAGTGCTAGAGACCACTTCAAAGAGACCCAGTACTTC.

This clonotype was seen more than once but under ten times. J is TRBJ2-1 and V is TRBV24-1; tentatively, D is TRBD1 (6 bases). This CDR3 region has 13 residues. The germline gives CDR1 KGHDR, CDR2 SFDVKD. Trimming took off 4 bases at V and 7 bases at J, with 10 bases between the two ends. DNA for the CDR3: TGTGCCACCAGTGAACCCCAGGGGAATGAGCAGTTCTTC. It yields the protein CATSEPQGNEQFF.

This clonotype was seen more than once but under ten times. The V and J genes are TRBV2 and TRBJ2-7; D may be TRBD2 (5 bases). Germline loops: CDR1 SNHLY, CDR2 FYNNEI. The V gene lost 6 bases and the J gene lost 2 bases, with 20 bases spanning the gap. The CDR3 sequence is 16 residues long. Here the CDR3 reads CASSSILWESTYEQYF. CDR3 nucleotides: TGTGCCAGCAGCTCGATTTTATGGGAGAGCACCTACGAGCAGTACTTC.

Of note for this clonotype: It may be a read error: a sequence one base away is much more abundant. The chain has TRBV7-9 and TRBJ2-5; the D is unclear. Germline CDR1 reads SEHNR; CDR2 reads FQNEAQ (reference sequence). The CDR3 loop spans 11 amino acids. The CDR3 sequence: CASRVQGTQYF. The CDR3 DNA reads as TGTGCCAGCAGGGTACAAGGGACCCAGTACTTC.

This clonotype showed up just a few times. This rearrangement joins TRBV28 to TRBJ2-1; TRBD2 is a possible D gene (5 bases). V was cut by 1 base and J by 8 bases, with 15 bases left in between. This CDR3 is built from 15 residues. Germline V gene sequence: CDR1 MDHEN, CDR2 SYDVKM. CDR3 residues: CASSLSATRADEQFF. The CDR3 nucleotides are TGTGCCAGCAGTTTATCCGCGACGCGGGCCGATGAGCAGTTCTTC. Using reference TRBV28 and TRBJ2-1 for the parts outside the CDR3, the full variable domain is DVKVTQSSRYLVKRTGEKVFLECVQDMDHENMFWYRQDPGLGLRLIYFSYDVKMKEKGDIPEGYSVSREKKERFSLILESASTNQTSMYLCASSLSATRADEQFFGPGTRLTVL.

The chain links TRBV7-2 to TRBJ2-2, with TRBD2 identical over 8 bases. Trimming took 2 bases from V and 6 from J; bases not matched to a gene: 5. Germline V gene sequence: CDR1 SGHTA, CDR2 FQGNSA. This CDR3 is built from 15 residues. As DNA, the CDR3 is TGTGCCAGCAGCTTATTCGGGACTAGTCCCGGGGAGCTGTTTTTT. This gives the protein CASSLFGTSPGELFF.

This clonotype occurred a few times. The chain employs TRBV3-1 and TRBJ2-3; D may match TRBD1 or TRBD2 (5 bases each). The CDR3 has 13 residues. Germline assignment: CDR1 LGHDT and CDR2 YNNKEL (reference sequence). V dropped 11 bases and J dropped 4 bases, with 16 bases sitting between them. The CDR3 DNA follows: TGTGCCGCAAGAGGGGTGTGGCCAGATACGCAGTATTTT. Amino acids: CAARGVWPDTQYF.

The table lists this clonotype with many counts. The gene calls are TRBV15 and TRBJ2-1, with 9 bases that match TRBD1. Germline V gene sequence: CDR1 LNHNV, CDR2 YYDKDF (reference sequence). The CDR3 covers 16 residues. Trimming cost V 5 bases and J 4 bases; bases outside gene matches: 9. Here the CDR3 DNA reads TGTGCCACCAGCGGTACCGGGACAGGGAGGTACAATGAGCAGTTCTTC. It codes for CATSGTGTGRYNEQFF. Full variable domain (rest looked up from reference TRBV15 and TRBJ2-1): DAMVIQNPRYQVTQFGKPVTLSCSQTLNHNVMYWYQQKSSQAPKLLFHYYDKDFNNEADTPDNFQSRRPNTSFCFLDIRSPGLGDTAMYLCATSGTGTGRYNEQFFGPGTRLTVL.

The chain combines TRBV5-1 with TRBJ2-1; possibly TRBD1 or TRBD2 for D (6 bases each). The V end was cut by 0 bases, the J end by 8 bases, with 15 bases between. Germline V lookup: CDR1 SGHRS, CDR2 YFSETQ. The CDR3 length is 15 residues. The CDR3 DNA follows: TGCGCCAGCAGCTTGGAGGGGGGACCCCTCTATGAGCAGTTCTTC. This encodes CASSLEGGPLYEQFF.

This clonotype was detected many times. The chain joins TRBV7-9 to TRBJ2-7; TRBD1 agrees at 7 bases. The CDR3 is 14 residues long. J gave up 2 bases and V 5 bases, and 6 bases lay outside the gene matches. Germline loops: CDR1 SEHNR, CDR2 FQNEAQ (reference sequence). The CDR3 DNA follows: TGTGCCAGCAGCGTACAAGGGGGCCCCTACGAGCAGTACTTC. This gives the protein CASSVQGGPYEQYF. The full variable domain, with the rest looked up from reference TRBV7-9 and TRBJ2-7, is DTGVSQNPRHKITKRGQNVTFRCDPISEHNRLYWYRQTLGQGPEFLTYFQNEAQLEKSRLLSDRFSAERPKGSFSTLEIQRTEQGDSAMYLCASSVQGGPYEQYFGPGTRLTVT.

The chain carries TRBV7-2 and TRBJ1-2; D is uncertain. V shed 1 base and J shed 5 bases, with 8 bases lying between them. Germline V lookup: CDR1 SGHTA, CDR2 FQGNSA. The length of the CDR3 is 13 residues. DNA of the CDR3: TGTGCCAGCAGCTTAGAACACCATTATGGCTACACCTTC. Protein sequence: CASSLEHHYGYTF.

This clonotype was counted between two and nine times. The CDR3 region has the DNA TGCGCCAGCAGCCAAGAGCCCCTAATGGCTAGCGGGAGGGCCGGGGAGCTGTTTTTT. This encodes CASSQEPLMASGRAGELFF. This sequence joins TRBV4-3 and TRBJ2-2, with 12 bases that match TRBD2. The CDR3 spans 19 residues. V shed 0 bases, J shed 6 bases, and the junction held 11 bases outside the gene matches. Germline values: CDR1 LGHNA, CDR2 YSLEER.

The chain links TRBV13 to TRBJ2-7; D might be TRBD1 or TRBD2, each matching 7 bases. The CDR3 totals 16 residues. Trimming cost V 0 bases and J 2 bases, with 14 bases left between them. Germline lookup yields CDR1 PRHDT and CDR2 FYEKMQ (reference sequence). The CDR3 is CASSLGRGGPAYEQYF. The CDR3 DNA reads as TGTGCCAGCAGCTTAGGCAGGGGGGGGCCCGCCTACGAGCAGTACTTC.